A selection of T cell receptor beta chains follows, all from one sample in a study of early T cells in non-severe SARS-CoV-2 infection. One entry per CDR3 protein results from TCRdb running MiXCR on the 5' RACE reads. The sample has 100,000 to 140,000 distinct CDR3 sequences, roughly 11% seen once. Source material: whole blood. The receptor set was obtained from an adult who was a healthcare worker with PCR-confirmed SARS-CoV-2 infection or an uninfected control (not recorded which). Both conserved end residues are part of each CDR3.

length: 15
J: TRBJ1-6
V: TRBV7-2
CDR3: CASSSHQGRDSPLHF

length: 16
J: TRBJ2-1
V: TRBV5-1
CDR3: CASSLLPGGSYNEQFF

length: 14
J: TRBJ1-6
V: TRBV5-1
CDR3: CASSLPGGRSPLHF

length: 13
J: TRBJ2-7
V: TRBV28
CDR3: CASSLRSFHEQYF

length: 15
J: TRBJ2-3
V: TRBV9
CDR3: CASSSSGTFTDTQYF

length: 16
J: TRBJ1-2
V: TRBV7-8
CDR3: CASSLGTGSQGWGYTF

length: 13
J: TRBJ2-4
V: TRBV28
CDR3: CASKIGTENIQYF

length: 16
J: TRBJ2-2
V: TRBV7-9
CDR3: CASTHRGTVNTGELFF

length: 15
J: TRBJ1-5
V: TRBV19
CDR3: CASSADRYSNQPQHF

length: 12
J: TRBJ1-2
V: TRBV10-3
CDR3: CAIDSLDYGYTF

length: 17
J: TRBJ2-2
V: TRBV7-9
CDR3: CASSYPKLQGRTGELFF

length: 12
J: TRBJ2-7
V: TRBV20-1
CDR3: CSATGATFEQYF

length: 17
J: TRBJ2-7
V: TRBV6-5
CDR3: CASQPGQGAPNSYEQYF

length: 15
J: TRBJ2-1
V: TRBV30
CDR3: CAWSVPPSSYNEQFF

length: 14
J: TRBJ2-3
V: TRBV5-8
CDR3: CASGVRGRTDTQYF

length: 15
J: TRBJ2-7
V: TRBV20-1
CDR3: CSGTRVGREPYEQYF

length: 15
J: TRBJ2-3
V: TRBV29-1
CDR3: CSVARTGVIGDTQYF

length: 13
J: TRBJ2-1
V: TRBV29-1
CDR3: CSVGTRIHNEQFF

length: 16
J: TRBJ2-7
V: TRBV4-1
CDR3: CASSQVAGSSSYEQYF

length: 13
J: TRBJ2-1
V: TRBV11-3
CDR3: CASSPSPVNEQFF

length: 15
J: TRBJ2-7
V: TRBV11-2
CDR3: CASSYRRDNLYEQYF

length: 18
J: TRBJ1-2
V: TRBV5-1
CDR3: CASSPRPGQGHLSDGYTF

length: 16
J: TRBJ2-5
V: TRBV20-1
CDR3: CSARELWTQPKETQYF

length: 17
J: TRBJ2-6
V: TRBV28
CDR3: CASGLRAWVSGANVLTF

length: 11
J: TRBJ2-1
V: TRBV29-1
CDR3: CSVWTANEQFF

length: 15
J: TRBJ1-4
V: TRBV5-1
CDR3: CASSLAKTVNEKLFF